The entry below gives a single TCR beta chain sequence along with its context. The data derive from a study of monozygotic twins with inflammatory bowel disease. CDR3 size: 15 residues. Germline lookup yields CDR1 SGDLS and CDR2 YYNGEE. Each TCR library consumed about 3,700 ng of total RNA. PCR of TCRalpha and TCRbeta cDNA was nested, with two rounds of about 15 and 9 cycles. TCRdb reprocessed the 5' RACE reads and reports one entry per CDR3 protein, with no DNA. The listing contains roughly 160,000 distinct CDR3 sequences. This sequence joins TRBV9 and TRBJ1-2. The sample consisted of blood. This clonotype was sampled from a human donor with ulcerative colitis or Crohn's disease, or a healthy co-twin of an affected twin (not recorded which). CDR3 amino acids: CASSVGVSANYGYTF.